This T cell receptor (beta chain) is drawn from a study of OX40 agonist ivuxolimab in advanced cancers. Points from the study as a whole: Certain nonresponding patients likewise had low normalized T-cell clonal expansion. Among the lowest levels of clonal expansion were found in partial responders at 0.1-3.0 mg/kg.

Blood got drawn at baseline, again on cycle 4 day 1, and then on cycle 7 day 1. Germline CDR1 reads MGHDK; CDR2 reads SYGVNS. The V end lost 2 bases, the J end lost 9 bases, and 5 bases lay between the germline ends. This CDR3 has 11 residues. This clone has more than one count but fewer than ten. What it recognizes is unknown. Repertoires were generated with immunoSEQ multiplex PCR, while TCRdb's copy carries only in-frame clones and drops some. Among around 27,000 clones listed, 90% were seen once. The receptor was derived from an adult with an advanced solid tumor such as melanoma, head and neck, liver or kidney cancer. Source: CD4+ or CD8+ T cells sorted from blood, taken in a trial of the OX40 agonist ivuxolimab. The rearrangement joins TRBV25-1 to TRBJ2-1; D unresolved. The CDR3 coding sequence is TGTGCCAGCAGTGAACCTAGTGAGCAGTTCTTC. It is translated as CASSEPSEQFF.